The 7 T cell receptor beta chains listed next were all sequenced from one sample in a study of control samples from healthy donors and cancer patients. Generated by immunoSEQ multiplex PCR, the TCRdb table keeps only in-frame clones and is missing some. The profile shows 350,000 to 450,000 clones, around 90% of them singletons. Material: PBMCs. The receptors were gathered from a middle-aged man with head and neck cancer.

V and J are TRBV14 and TRBJ2-3, with D tentatively TRBD1 (6 bases). Per germline, CDR1 SGHDN and CDR2 FVKESK. The CDR3 has 15 amino acids. The V end was cut by 4 bases, the J end by 2 bases, with 13 bases between. The CDR3 loop is CASSPRQAYTDTQYF. DNA for the CDR3: TGTGCCAGCAGCCCTCGACAGGCCTACACAGATACGCAGTATTTT.

This clone was detected only once. The chain joins TRBV6-5 to TRBJ2-5; 7 nucleotides match TRBD2. V gave up 8 bases and J gave up 4 bases; unmatched junction bases: 7. The germline V gene encodes CDR1 MNHEY and CDR2 SVGAGI. The CDR3 totals 13 residues. The CDR3 sequence: CASGAGELETQYF. The CDR3 DNA follows: TGTGCCAGCGGGGCGGGAGAGTTAGAGACCCAGTACTTC.

The chain links TRBV19 to TRBJ2-3, with TRBD2 matching over 8 bases. The J segment lost 1 base and the V segment lost 7 bases, leaving 10 bases of the junction unmatched. Germline V gene lookup returns CDR1 LNHDA and CDR2 SQIVND (reference sequence). The CDR3 length is 16 residues. The CDR3 DNA sequence: TGTGCCAGTACCACCTCGGGAGGGGTTGGCACAGATACGCAGTATTTT. Residues: CASTTSGGVGTDTQYF.

The chain combines TRBV20-1 with TRBJ2-1, with unresolved D. CDR3 length equals 11 residues. Germline CDR1 is DFQATT and CDR2 is SNEGSKA (reference sequence). Trimming cost V 1 base and J 11 bases, with 9 bases left between them. CDR3 nucleotides: TGCAGTGCTAGAGCCGGCGGAAAGCAGTTCTTC. This translates into CSARAGGKQFF.

The chain joins TRBV4-1 to TRBJ1-2; no clear D. Trimming stripped 0 bases from V and 0 bases from J, with 5 bases between. Germline loops: CDR1 MGHRA, CDR2 YSYEKL. There are 14 residues in the CDR3. The CDR3 DNA reads as TGCGCCAGCAGCCAAGACGGAGCTAACTATGGCTACACCTTC. Translated, it gives CASSQDGANYGYTF.

In this sample, this clone turned up once. The identical CDR3 is also encoded by other nucleotide sequences in the sample. DNA for the CDR3: TGCGCCAGCAGCCGGACAGGGGACTTAACTAACTATGGCTACACCTTC. It encodes CASSRTGDLTNYGYTF. The chain recombines TRBV4-3 with TRBJ1-2; 9 nucleotides agree with TRBD1. Germline CDR1 and CDR2: LGHNA and YSLEER. The CDR3 has 16 amino acids. After removal of 4 bases from V and 0 bases from J, the junction contained 6 bases not matched to a gene.

The table lists this clone with a count of one. The CDR3 nucleotides read TGTGCCAGCAGCCCAGGTTCGGGGCGAGACTTTCAAGAGACCCAGTACTTC. Amino acid sequence: CASSPGSGRDFQETQYF. The genes are TRBV13 and TRBJ2-5, with D tentatively TRBD1 or TRBD2 (5 bases each). This CDR3 region has 17 residues. CDR1 is PRHDT, CDR2 FYEKMQ, per germline (reference sequence). V lost 5 bases, J lost 2 bases, and 21 bases lay in between.